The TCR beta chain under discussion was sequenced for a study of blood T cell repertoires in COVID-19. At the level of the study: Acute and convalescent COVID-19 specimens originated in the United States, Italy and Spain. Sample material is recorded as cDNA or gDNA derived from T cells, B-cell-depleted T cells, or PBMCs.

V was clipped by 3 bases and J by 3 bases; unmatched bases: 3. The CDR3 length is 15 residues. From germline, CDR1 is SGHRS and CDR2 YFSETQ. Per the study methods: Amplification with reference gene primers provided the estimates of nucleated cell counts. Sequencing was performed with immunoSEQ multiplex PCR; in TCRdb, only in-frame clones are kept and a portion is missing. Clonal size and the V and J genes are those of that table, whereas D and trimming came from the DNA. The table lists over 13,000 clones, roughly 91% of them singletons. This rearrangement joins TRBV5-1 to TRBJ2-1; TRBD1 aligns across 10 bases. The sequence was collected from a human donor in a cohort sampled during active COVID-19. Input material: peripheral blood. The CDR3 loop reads CASSSRDRGYNEQFF. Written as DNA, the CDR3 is TGCGCCAGCAGCTCAAGGGACAGGGGCTACAATGAGCAGTTCTTC.